The 21 T cell receptor beta chains below were found in one sample sequenced in a study of blood T cell repertoires in COVID-19. Measured with immunoSEQ multiplex PCR; TCRdb has only the in-frame clones, and not every one. The top ten hold approximately 6.2% of the sample, which has under 35,000 clones, 88% seen once. The specimen was peripheral blood. These receptors originate from a human donor in a cohort sampled during active COVID-19.

This rearrangement joins TRBV25-1 to TRBJ2-1; 8 bases agree with TRBD2. Trimming cost V 1 base and J 10 bases; bases outside gene matches: 9. The CDR3 runs 15 residues. Germline V gives CDR1 MGHDK, CDR2 SYGVNS. The CDR3 DNA sequence: TGTGCCAGCAGTGAATTATTGGGTCCTAGCGGGGAGCAGTTCTTC. Amino acids: CASSELLGPSGEQFF. Full variable domain (outside the CDR3, taken from reference TRBV25-1 and TRBJ2-1): EADIYQTPRYLVIGTGKKITLECSQTMGHDKMYWYQQDPGMELHLIHYSYGVNSTEKGDLSSESTVSRIRTEHFPLTLESARPSHTSQYLCASSELLGPSGEQFFGPGTRLTVL.

The rearrangement links TRBV7-3 to TRBJ1-6; 8 bases match TRBD1. Unmatched junction bases numbered 9, after V lost 2 bases and J lost 6 bases. Germline CDR1 reads SGHTA; CDR2 reads FQGTGA. The CDR3 has 17 amino acids. The CDR3 DNA is TGTGCCAGCAGCTTAGCCCCTGGCCAGGGGGCTAATTCACCCCTCCACTTT. Translation: CASSLAPGQGANSPLHF.

The chain recombines TRBV7-9 with TRBJ2-7; a possible D gene is TRBD1 (6 bases). Trimming shortened V by 5 bases and J by 3 bases, and 14 bases separated the two germline ends. Germline values: CDR1 SEHNR, CDR2 FQNEAQ (reference sequence). The CDR3 consists of 14 residues. In DNA form, the CDR3 reads TGTGCCAGCAGCCCTCGGGACAATATCTACGAGCAGTACTTC. It is translated as CASSPRDNIYEQYF.

V and J are TRBV5-1 and TRBJ2-7; D may be TRBD1 (7 bases). Germline lookup yields CDR1 SGHRS and CDR2 YFSETQ. This CDR3 has 14 amino acids. V was cut by 4 bases and J by 0 bases, with 11 bases left in between. In DNA, the CDR3 is TGCGCCAGCAGCGCGGGGACAGCCTCCTACGAGCAGTACTTC. Protein product: CASSAGTASYEQYF.

The chain joins TRBV2 to TRBJ2-2; 8 bases agree with TRBD1. The CDR3 has 15 residues. The V and J ends lost 6 bases and 1 base, in that order; junction bases with no gene match: 4. Germline-derived CDR1 and CDR2 are SNHLY and FYNNEI. The CDR3 DNA reads TGTGCCAGCAGGCCCGGGACAGGGAACACCGGGGAGCTGTTTTTT. Amino acid sequence: CASRPGTGNTGELFF.

This chain joins TRBV30 and TRBJ1-6; 9 bases fit TRBD1. V trimming: 5 bases; J trimming: 10 bases; junction bases outside the gene matches: 6. This CDR3 region has 13 residues. Germline CDR1 and CDR2: GTSNPN and SVGIG (reference sequence). CDR3 residues: CAWVRDRESPLHF. In DNA form, the CDR3 reads TGTGCCTGGGTCCGGGACAGGGAGTCACCCCTCCACTTT.

The chain joins TRBV30 to TRBJ2-3; possible D gene TRBD1, 6 bases. Germline lookup yields CDR1 GTSNPN and CDR2 SVGIG (reference sequence). This CDR3 spans 12 amino acids. Between the trimmed V and J ends, which lost 1 base and 6 bases, there was a span of 8 bases. The CDR3 coding sequence is TGTGCCTGGAGTGCCCAGGGGGATACGCAGTATTTT. It specifies CAWSAQGDTQYF.

The chain has TRBV10-3 and TRBJ1-6; D perhaps matches TRBD1 (5 bases). The V gene's germline CDR1 is ENHRY and CDR2 SYGVKD. The V end lost 6 bases, the J end lost 7 bases, and 19 bases lay between the germline ends. The CDR3 is made up of 16 amino acids. CDR3 nucleotide sequence: TGTGCCATCAGCGCCGGGACTGATATGGGGAATTCACCCCTCCACTTT. The encoded protein is CAISAGTDMGNSPLHF.

This chain joins TRBV6-1 and TRBJ1-1, with a possible D match to TRBD1 (5 bases). Germline V gives CDR1 MNHNS, CDR2 SASEGT. Trimming took off 3 bases at V and 1 base at J, with 6 bases between the two ends. This CDR3 comprises 13 residues. The CDR3 DNA sequence: TGTGCCAGCAGTGAGACAGAGAACACTGAAGCTTTCTTT. Protein product: CASSETENTEAFF.

J is TRBJ2-7 and V is TRBV7-9, with no clear D. Deletions cut 1 base from V and 6 bases from J, with 16 bases between. From germline, CDR1 is SEHNR and CDR2 FQNEAQ (reference sequence). This CDR3 is built from 15 residues. The CDR3 spells CASSLGPGRQVEQYF. CDR3 nucleotide sequence: TGTGCCAGCAGCTTAGGCCCAGGCCGTCAGGTCGAGCAGTACTTC.

This chain uses TRBV6-4 with TRBJ2-1; 13 bases match TRBD2. The junction had 7 bases not matched to a gene; V was cut back by 6 bases and J by 8 bases. Germline V gene data show CDR1 as MRHNA and CDR2 as SNTAGT. The CDR3 spans 15 residues. CDR3 loop: CASSATSGGVHEQFF. The CDR3 nucleotides read TGTGCCAGCAGCGCCACTAGCGGGGGGGTCCATGAGCAGTTCTTC.

The chain uses TRBV13 and TRBJ1-4; D not resolved. The CDR3 spans 12 residues. Germline V lookup: CDR1 PRHDT, CDR2 FYEKMQ (reference sequence). Trimming cost V 0 bases and J 7 bases, with 3 bases left between them. Here the CDR3 DNA reads TGTGCCAGCAGCTTAGGGAGTGAAAAACTGTTTTTT. Translating it yields CASSLGSEKLFF. The whole variable domain, filled in from reference TRBV13 and TRBJ1-4, reads AAGVIQSPRHLIKEKRETATLKCYPIPRHDTVYWYQQGPGQDPQFLISFYEKMQSDKGSIPDRFSAQQFSDYHSELNMSSLELGDSALYFCASSLGSEKLFFGSGTQLSVL.

The chain employs TRBV7-3 and TRBJ2-7, with D possibly being TRBD2 (6 bases). This CDR3 region has 14 residues. CDR1 SGHTA and CDR2 FQGTGA come from the germline V gene. V was trimmed by 5 bases and J by 0 bases, leaving 11 bases between them. The CDR3 protein is CASSPGTYSYEQYF. As DNA, the CDR3 is TGTGCCAGCAGCCCCGGGACTTACTCCTACGAGCAGTACTTC.

Only one count was recorded for this clone. V is TRBV24-1 and J is TRBJ2-2, with 10 bases aligning to TRBD1. The V gene's germline CDR1 is KGHDR and CDR2 SFDVKD. Trimming at V came to 4 bases and at J to 5 bases, leaving 9 bases not matched to a gene. The CDR3 loop spans 17 amino acids. For the CDR3, the DNA is TGTGCCACCAGTGACCACGACAGGGGGCAGGGAACCGGGGAGCTGTTTTTT. It is translated as CATSDHDRGQGTGELFF.

The rearrangement joins TRBV24-1 to TRBJ2-1; 13 bases are shared with TRBD2. The length of the CDR3 is 13 residues. Per the germline V gene, CDR1 is KGHDR and CDR2 is SFDVKD. V lost 7 bases and J lost 7; bases outside the gene matches: 0. In DNA form, the CDR3 reads TGTGCCACCAGGACTAGCGGGGGGAATGAGCAGTTCTTC. It specifies CATRTSGGNEQFF.

The V and J genes are TRBV9 and TRBJ2-1; TRBD2 agrees at 8 bases. Germline CDR1 reads SGDLS; CDR2 reads YYNGEE. CDR3 size: 20 residues. J gave up 0 bases and V 3 bases, and 17 bases lay outside the gene matches. CDR3 sequence (DNA): TGTGCCAGCAGCGGGAGAACGGGGGGGAGTGGACCGAGCTCCTACAATGAGCAGTTCTTC. As protein: CASSGRTGGSGPSSYNEQFF.

In nucleotides, the CDR3 is TGTGCCACCAGTGACCCACCCCCACTCGTTTACGAGCAGTACTTC. Translating it yields CATSDPPPLVYEQYF. The gene calls are TRBV24-1 and TRBJ2-7; D not resolved. The germline V gene encodes CDR1 KGHDR and CDR2 SFDVKD. This CDR3 spans 15 amino acids. V lost 4 bases to trimming and J lost 4 bases, with 16 bases between them.

V and J are TRBV7-8 and TRBJ2-5; D is possibly TRBD1 (7 bases). The CDR3 totals 16 residues. V was pared by 5 bases and J by 7 bases, with 23 bases between. From germline, CDR1 is SGHVS and CDR2 FQNEAQ. This CDR3 reads CASSTRDRIGTGTQYF. Written as DNA, the CDR3 is TGTGCCAGCAGCACAAGGGACAGAATAGGGACTGGGACCCAGTACTTC. The variable domain in full, completed from reference TRBV7-8 and TRBJ2-5, reads GAGVSQSPRYKVAKRGQDVALRCDPISGHVSLFWYQQALGQGPEFLTYFQNEAQLDKSGLPSDRFFAERPEGSVSTLKIQRTQQEDSAVYLCASSTRDRIGTGTQYFGPGTRLLVL.

The rearrangement joins TRBV5-5 to TRBJ2-4; 7 nucleotides agree with TRBD1. The CDR3 sequence is 13 residues long. Trimming removed 0 bases from V and 10 bases from J; junction bases left unmatched: 4. CDR1 and CDR2 (germline): SGHKS, YYEKEE (reference sequence). CDR3 bases: TGTGCCAGCAGCTTGGCTTGGGACAGTATTCAGTACTTC. Translated, it gives CASSLAWDSIQYF. The full variable domain, its missing parts supplied by reference TRBV5-5 and TRBJ2-4, is DAGVTQSPTHLIKTRGQQVTLRCSPISGHKSVSWYQQVLGQGPQFIFQYYEKEERGRGNFPDRFSARQFPNYSSELNVNALLLGDSALYLCASSLAWDSIQYFGAGTRLSVL.

This clone came up a few times. The chain's CDR3 is CASSDSTSTSGGTDTQYF. CDR3 nucleotides: TGTGCCAGCAGTGATTCCACATCGACTAGCGGAGGCACAGATACGCAGTATTTT. The chain joins TRBV6-4 to TRBJ2-3, with TRBD2 identical over 9 bases. CDR3 length: 18 amino acids. The V gene end was trimmed by 3 bases and the J gene end by 1 base; junction bases not matched to a gene: 11. From germline, CDR1 is MRHNA and CDR2 SNTAGT.

The chain has TRBV7-9 and TRBJ2-7, with TRBD1 matching over 7 bases. V lost 4 bases, J lost 1 base, and 4 bases stayed unmatched. The germline CDR1 and CDR2 sequences are SEHNR and FQNEAQ (reference sequence). The CDR3 is 14 amino acids. The CDR3 sequence: CASSSGQVSYEQYF. DNA for the CDR3: TGTGCCAGCAGCTCCGGACAGGTTTCCTACGAGCAGTACTTC.